The TCR beta chain described here comes from a study of early T cells in non-severe SARS-CoV-2 infection. Study information: From unsorted whole blood, bulk RNA was sequenced, and the chains remained unpaired.

In germline, CDR1 is MNHEY, CDR2 SMNVEV (reference sequence). This CDR3 is built from 15 residues. J gave up 6 bases and V 6 bases, and 4 bases lay outside the gene matches. Unique molecular identifiers (one per individual cDNA molecule) were attached. TCRdb recomputed calls from the 5' RACE reads with MiXCR, one row per CDR3 protein. Of under 90,000 distinct CDR3 sequences in the sample, approximately 13% were seen once. The receptor was derived from an adult who was a healthcare worker with PCR-confirmed SARS-CoV-2 infection or an uninfected control (not recorded which). Source material: whole blood. J is TRBJ2-1 and V is TRBV27, with 14 positions matching TRBD2. CDR3 sequence (DNA): TGTGCCAGCAGAACCGGGACTAGCGGGGGCAATGAGCAGTTCTTC. It specifies CASRTGTSGGNEQFF.